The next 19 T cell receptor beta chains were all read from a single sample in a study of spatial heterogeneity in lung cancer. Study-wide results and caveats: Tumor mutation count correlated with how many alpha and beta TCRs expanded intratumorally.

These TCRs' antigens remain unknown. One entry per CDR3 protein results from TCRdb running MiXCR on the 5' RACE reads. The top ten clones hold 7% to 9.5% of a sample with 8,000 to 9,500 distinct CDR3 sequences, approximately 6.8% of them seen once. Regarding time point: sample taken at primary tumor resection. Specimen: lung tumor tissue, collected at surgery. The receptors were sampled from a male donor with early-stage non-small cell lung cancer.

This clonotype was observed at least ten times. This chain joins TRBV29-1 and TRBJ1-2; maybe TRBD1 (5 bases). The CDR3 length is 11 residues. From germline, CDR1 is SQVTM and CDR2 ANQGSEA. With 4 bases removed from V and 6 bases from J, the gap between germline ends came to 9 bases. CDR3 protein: CSVGGENGYTF. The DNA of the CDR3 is TGCAGCGTTGGGGGCGAGAATGGCTACACCTTC.

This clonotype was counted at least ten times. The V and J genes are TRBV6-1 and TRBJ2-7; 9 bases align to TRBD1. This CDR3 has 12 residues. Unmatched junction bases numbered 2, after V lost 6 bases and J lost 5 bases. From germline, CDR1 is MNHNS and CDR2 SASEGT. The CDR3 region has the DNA TGTGCCAGCAGCAGGACAGGGGACGAGCAGTACTTC. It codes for CASSRTGDEQYF.

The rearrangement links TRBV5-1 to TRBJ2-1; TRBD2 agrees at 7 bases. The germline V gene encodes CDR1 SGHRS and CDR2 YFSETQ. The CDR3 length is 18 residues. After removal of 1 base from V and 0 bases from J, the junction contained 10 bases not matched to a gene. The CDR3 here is CASSLPRKTSSSYNEQFF. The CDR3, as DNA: TGCGCCAGCAGCTTGCCCCGAAAGACTAGCAGCTCCTACAATGAGCAGTTCTTC.

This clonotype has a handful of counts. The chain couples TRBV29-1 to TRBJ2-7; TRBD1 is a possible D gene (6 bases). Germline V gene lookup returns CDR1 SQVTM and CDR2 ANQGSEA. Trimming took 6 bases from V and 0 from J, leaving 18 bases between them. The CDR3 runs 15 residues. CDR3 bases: TGCAGCGTACAGACAGGAATGATGAGCTCCTACGAGCAGTACTTC. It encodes CSVQTGMMSSYEQYF.

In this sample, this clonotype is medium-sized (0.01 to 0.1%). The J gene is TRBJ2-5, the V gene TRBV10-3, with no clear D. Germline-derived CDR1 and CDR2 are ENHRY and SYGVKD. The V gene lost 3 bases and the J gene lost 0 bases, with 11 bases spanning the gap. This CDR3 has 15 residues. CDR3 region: CAISDLGSYQETQYF. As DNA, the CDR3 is TGTGCCATCAGTGATCTAGGCTCCTACCAAGAGACCCAGTACTTC.

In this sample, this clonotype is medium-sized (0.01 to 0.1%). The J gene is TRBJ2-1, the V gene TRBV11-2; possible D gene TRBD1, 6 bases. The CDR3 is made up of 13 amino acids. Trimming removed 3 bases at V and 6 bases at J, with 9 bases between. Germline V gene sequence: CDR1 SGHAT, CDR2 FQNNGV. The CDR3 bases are TGTGCCAGCAGCTTGCGAGGGGGCAATGAGCAGTTCTTC. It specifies CASSLRGGNEQFF.

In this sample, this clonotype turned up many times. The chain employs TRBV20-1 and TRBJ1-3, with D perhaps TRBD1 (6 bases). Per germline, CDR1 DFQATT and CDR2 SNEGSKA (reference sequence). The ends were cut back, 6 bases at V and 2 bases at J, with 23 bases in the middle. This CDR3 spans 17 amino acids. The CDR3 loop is CSAPDRLGWGPGNTIYF. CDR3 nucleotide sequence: TGCAGTGCCCCTGACAGGCTTGGATGGGGGCCTGGAAACACCATATATTTT.

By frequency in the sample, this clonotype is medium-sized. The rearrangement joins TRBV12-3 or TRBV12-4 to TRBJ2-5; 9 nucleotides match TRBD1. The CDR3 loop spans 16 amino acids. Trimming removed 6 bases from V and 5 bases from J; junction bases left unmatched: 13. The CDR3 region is CASRAPRGQGVETQYF. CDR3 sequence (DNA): TGTGCCAGCAGGGCCCCCCGGGGACAGGGTGTGGAGACCCAGTACTTC.

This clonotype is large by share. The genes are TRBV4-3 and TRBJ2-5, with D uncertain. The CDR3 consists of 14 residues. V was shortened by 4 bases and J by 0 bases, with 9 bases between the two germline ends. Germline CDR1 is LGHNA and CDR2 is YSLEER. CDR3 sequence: CASSPQSYQETQYF. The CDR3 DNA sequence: TGCGCCAGCAGCCCGCAGTCGTACCAAGAGACCCAGTACTTC.

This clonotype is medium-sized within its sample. The CDR3 is CSASLSGGALETQYF. CDR3 coding DNA: TGCAGTGCTTCTCTTAGCGGGGGGGCTTTGGAGACCCAGTACTTC. The rearrangement joins TRBV20-1 to TRBJ2-5; 11 nucleotides match TRBD2. Germline V lookup: CDR1 DFQATT, CDR2 SNEGSKA (reference sequence). The CDR3 consists of 15 residues. The V and J ends lost 5 bases and 5 bases, in that order; junction bases with no gene match: 10.

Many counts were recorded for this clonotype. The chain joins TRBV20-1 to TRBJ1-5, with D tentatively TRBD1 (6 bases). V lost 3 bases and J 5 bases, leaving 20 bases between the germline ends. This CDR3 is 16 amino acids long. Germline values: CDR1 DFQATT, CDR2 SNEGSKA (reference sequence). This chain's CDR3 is CSASYRAHGRDQPQHF. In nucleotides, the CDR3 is TGCAGTGCTAGTTACAGGGCTCACGGGAGGGATCAGCCCCAGCATTTT.

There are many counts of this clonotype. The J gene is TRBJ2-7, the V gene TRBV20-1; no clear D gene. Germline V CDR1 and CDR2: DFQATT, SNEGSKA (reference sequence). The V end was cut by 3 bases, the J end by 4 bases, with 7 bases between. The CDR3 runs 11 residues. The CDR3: CSASGSYEQYF. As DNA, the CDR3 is TGCAGTGCTAGTGGGTCTTACGAGCAGTACTTC.

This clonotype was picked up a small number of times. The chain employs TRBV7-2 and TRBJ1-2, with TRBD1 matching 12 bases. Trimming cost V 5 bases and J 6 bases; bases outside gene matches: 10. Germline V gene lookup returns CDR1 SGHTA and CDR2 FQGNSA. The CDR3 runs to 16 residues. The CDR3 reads CASSPTSGTGGHGYTF. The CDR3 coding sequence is TGTGCCAGCAGCCCAACATCCGGGACAGGGGGCCATGGCTACACCTTC.

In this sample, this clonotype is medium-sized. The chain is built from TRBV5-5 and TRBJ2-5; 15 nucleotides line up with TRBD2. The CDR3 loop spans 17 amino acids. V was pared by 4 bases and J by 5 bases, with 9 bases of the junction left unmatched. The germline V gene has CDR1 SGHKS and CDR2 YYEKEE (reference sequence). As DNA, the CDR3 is TGTGCCAGCAGCCACGGACTAGCGGGAGGGCCCGGTGAGACCCAGTACTTC. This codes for CASSHGLAGGPGETQYF.

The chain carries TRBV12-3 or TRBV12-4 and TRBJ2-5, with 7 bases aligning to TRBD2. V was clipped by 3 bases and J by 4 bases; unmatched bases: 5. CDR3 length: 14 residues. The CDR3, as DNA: TGTGCCAGCAGTTTCCTCGCGGGAGTAGAGACCCAGTACTTC. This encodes CASSFLAGVETQYF.

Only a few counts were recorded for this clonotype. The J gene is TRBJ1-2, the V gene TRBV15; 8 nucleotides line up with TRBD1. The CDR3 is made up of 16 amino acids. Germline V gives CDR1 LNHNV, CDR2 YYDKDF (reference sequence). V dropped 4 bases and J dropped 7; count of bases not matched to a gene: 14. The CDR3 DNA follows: TGTGCCACCAGCATGACACCGGGACAGGCATTTCTTGGCTACACCTTC. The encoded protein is CATSMTPGQAFLGYTF.

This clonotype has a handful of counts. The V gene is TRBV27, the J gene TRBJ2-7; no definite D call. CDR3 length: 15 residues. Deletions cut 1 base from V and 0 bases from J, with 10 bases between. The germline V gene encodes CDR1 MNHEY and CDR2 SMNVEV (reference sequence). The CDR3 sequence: CASSLLGPSSYEQYF. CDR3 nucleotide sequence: TGTGCCAGCAGTTTATTGGGTCCATCCTCCTACGAGCAGTACTTC.

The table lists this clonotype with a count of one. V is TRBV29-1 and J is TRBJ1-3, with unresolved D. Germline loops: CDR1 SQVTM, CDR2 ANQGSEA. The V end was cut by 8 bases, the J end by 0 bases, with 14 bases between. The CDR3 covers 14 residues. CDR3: CSISGGFSGNTIYF. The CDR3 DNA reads TGCAGCATCTCTGGCGGTTTCTCTGGAAACACCATATATTTT.

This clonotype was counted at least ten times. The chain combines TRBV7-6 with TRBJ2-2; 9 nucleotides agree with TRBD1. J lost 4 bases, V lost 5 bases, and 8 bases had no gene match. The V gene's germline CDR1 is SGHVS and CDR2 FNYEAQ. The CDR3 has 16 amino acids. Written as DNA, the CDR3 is TGTGCCAGCAGCAGAACAGGGGGCTTCGTCACCGGGGAGCTGTTTTTT. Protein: CASSRTGGFVTGELFF.